The 24 T cell receptor beta chains below come from one sample, sequenced in a study of shared clonotypes between healthy human individuals. The data were produced by immunoSEQ multiplex PCR, yet TCRdb's version contains in-frame clones alone and is incomplete. The sample holds 490,000 or so clones, roughly 85% seen once. Sequencing was done on a sample of PBMCs. The receptors stem from a woman aged 40-49 years in good health. Some clones in this sample may be carry-over from other donors' samples.

The V call is TRBV6-1, the J call TRBJ2-7, with D tentatively TRBD1 or TRBD2 (5 bases each). Germline V lookup: CDR1 MNHNS, CDR2 SASEGT. The CDR3 extends over 12 amino acids. V lost 9 bases, J lost 5 bases, and 14 bases lay in between. In nucleotides, the CDR3 is TGTGCCAGTCGGGGACCTATTGACGAGCAGTACTTC. Its translation is CASRGPIDEQYF.

Ten or more counts support this clone. This CDR3 is CASSSPSVSEYEQYF. CDR3 nucleotide sequence: TGTGCCAGCAGTTCCCCTTCGGTTAGCGAGTACGAGCAGTACTTC. The chain joins TRBV28 to TRBJ2-7, with D perhaps TRBD2 (5 bases). The CDR3 has 15 amino acids. V was clipped by 4 bases and J by 4 bases, with 17 bases between them. Germline V gives CDR1 MDHEN, CDR2 SYDVKM.

This clone was seen a few times. The chain recombines TRBV29-1 with TRBJ1-2; a weak D match, TRBD1 (6 bases). Germline lookup yields CDR1 SQVTM and CDR2 ANQGSEA. The ends were cut back, 4 bases at V and 7 bases at J, with 10 bases in the middle. The CDR3 length is 11 residues. The CDR3 region is CSVGGALGYTF. The CDR3, as DNA: TGCAGCGTTGGGGGGGCGCTTGGCTACACCTTC.

V usage is TRBV5-4 and J usage is TRBJ2-2, with 13 bases that match TRBD2. The CDR3 contains 16 residues. CDR1 and CDR2 (germline): SGHNT, YYREEE (reference sequence). Losses at the gene ends were 4 bases for V and 7 bases for J; bases not matched to a gene: 7. CDR3 DNA: TGTGCCAGCAGCGTGACTAGCGGGAGGCCGTACGGGGAGCTGTTTTTT. Translated, it gives CASSVTSGRPYGELFF.

This clone was found a few times. The chain combines TRBV2 with TRBJ2-2; the D gene could be TRBD1 or TRBD2 (7 bases each). Trimming shortened V by 10 bases and J by 1 base, and 19 bases separated the two germline ends. CDR1 and CDR2 from the germline V gene are SNHLY and FYNNEI. The CDR3 covers 16 residues. The CDR3 is CAIPKAGQRNTGELFF. The CDR3 DNA reads as TGTGCCATCCCCAAAGCGGGACAGAGGAACACCGGGGAGCTGTTTTTT.

This clone was detected once. The genes are TRBV5-1 and TRBJ2-3; D remains ambiguous. Trimming shortened V by 1 base and J by 2 bases, and 11 bases separated the two germline ends. Per the germline V gene, CDR1 is SGHRS and CDR2 is YFSETQ. The CDR3 contains 15 residues. CDR3 sequence: CASSLRWGFTDTQYF. CDR3 DNA: TGCGCCAGCAGCTTGAGATGGGGATTCACAGATACGCAGTATTTT.

The chain employs TRBV19 and TRBJ1-2; D not resolved. CDR3 size: 14 residues. V lost 1 base to trimming and J lost 2 bases, with 8 bases between them. From germline, CDR1 is LNHDA and CDR2 SQIVND (reference sequence). In DNA, the CDR3 is TGTGCCAGTAGTATAGGGGCAGGCAACTATGGCTACACCTTC. Translating gives CASSIGAGNYGYTF.

Note on this clone: Other DNA sequences of this sample code for an identical CDR3. The chain uses TRBV5-6 and TRBJ2-3, with unresolved D. This CDR3 spans 13 amino acids. In germline, CDR1 is SGHDT, CDR2 YYEEEE. Trimming cost V 0 bases and J 0 bases, with 2 bases left between them. The CDR3 region is CASSLVSTDTQYF. DNA for the CDR3: TGTGCCAGCAGCTTGGTTAGCACAGATACGCAGTATTTT.

The chain has TRBV7-6 and TRBJ1-4; D is possibly TRBD1 (5 bases). The CDR3 covers 14 residues. Trimming took off 5 bases at V and 3 bases at J, with 10 bases between the two ends. Germline CDR1 SGHVS, CDR2 FNYEAQ. Here the CDR3 DNA reads TGTGCCAGCAGCCAGCAGGGTTCTAATGAAAAACTGTTTTTT. Its protein is CASSQQGSNEKLFF.

The rearrangement links TRBV5-1 to TRBJ2-7; 10 positions agree with TRBD1. This CDR3 has 18 residues. The V gene end was trimmed by 4 bases and the J gene end by 3 bases; junction bases not matched to a gene: 16. CDR1 and CDR2 (germline): SGHRS, YFSETQ. Here the CDR3 reads CASSPLPLGQGGFYEQYF. CDR3 bases: TGCGCCAGCAGCCCGCTACCACTCGGACAGGGGGGATTCTACGAGCAGTACTTC.

This sequence joins TRBV7-6 and TRBJ2-7; D is possibly TRBD2 (5 bases). CDR1 is SGHVS and CDR2 is FNYEAQ in the germline V gene. The CDR3 extends over 12 amino acids. Deletions cut 3 bases from V and 7 bases from J, with 10 bases between. CDR3 in DNA: TGTGCCAGCAGCTTTCCTCGCGGGGAGCAGTACTTC. Translating gives CASSFPRGEQYF.

The CDR3 coding sequence is TGTGCCAGCAGCCAGGTGACTAGCGGGCCCCAAGAGACCCAGTACTTC. Translating it yields CASSQVTSGPQETQYF. This chain joins TRBV11-2 and TRBJ2-5; 10 bases align to TRBD2. The CDR3 totals 16 residues. Germline lookup yields CDR1 SGHAT and CDR2 FQNNGV. Trimming took 5 bases from V and 1 from J; bases not matched to a gene: 7.

This chain uses TRBV18 with TRBJ2-1; D gene ambiguous. Deletions cut 2 bases from V and 9 bases from J, with 14 bases between. The CDR3 runs 14 residues. Per germline, CDR1 KGHSH and CDR2 LQKENI. The CDR3 region is CASSPLAEAPEQFF. Here the CDR3 DNA reads TGTGCCAGCTCACCATTGGCAGAGGCCCCTGAGCAGTTCTTC.

This clone was seen only once. The J gene is TRBJ1-4, the V gene TRBV4-2; D is possibly TRBD1 (6 bases). The ends were cut back, 0 bases at V and 5 bases at J, with 16 bases in the middle. CDR3 length: 17 residues. Germline CDR1 is LGHNA and CDR2 is YNFKEQ. The CDR3 DNA sequence: TGTGCCAGCAGCCAAGATCCGGGGGGGGCAGGGAATGAAAAACTGTTTTTT. Residues: CASSQDPGGAGNEKLFF.

This chain uses TRBV5-1 with TRBJ2-5, with D maybe TRBD2 (6 bases). Germline V gives CDR1 SGHRS, CDR2 YFSETQ. The CDR3 is 14 residues long. V was trimmed by 3 bases and J by 5 bases, leaving 14 bases between them. The CDR3: CASSSPAGRETQYF. The CDR3 coding sequence is TGCGCCAGCAGCTCCCCGGCGGGAAGGGAGACCCAGTACTTC.

The rearrangement joins TRBV27 to TRBJ2-5; D may correspond to TRBD1 or TRBD2 (5 bases each). The V gene's germline CDR1 is MNHEY and CDR2 SMNVEV (reference sequence). The CDR3 has 14 amino acids. V was clipped by 3 bases and J by 12 bases, with 20 bases between them. CDR3 sequence: CASSFIGTRDREYF. The CDR3 DNA reads TGTGCCAGCAGTTTTATCGGGACCCGGGACCGTGAGTACTTC.

The chain links TRBV29-1 to TRBJ1-4; 8 bases match TRBD1. In germline, CDR1 is SQVTM, CDR2 ANQGSEA. V trimming: 1 base; J trimming: 0 bases; junction bases outside the gene matches: 4. The CDR3 covers 16 residues. CDR3 sequence: CSVEGQGASTNEKLFF. The CDR3 coding sequence is TGCAGCGTTGAAGGGCAGGGGGCTTCAACTAATGAAAAACTGTTTTTT.

This CDR3 is CASSKTDSNQPQHF. The DNA of the CDR3 is TGTGCCAGCAGTAAGACAGATAGCAATCAGCCCCAGCATTTT. This chain joins TRBV2 and TRBJ1-5, with D possibly matching TRBD1 (5 bases). The CDR3 length is 14 residues. The V gene lost 5 bases and the J gene lost 0 bases, with 8 bases spanning the gap. In germline, CDR1 is SNHLY, CDR2 FYNNEI.

This chain connects TRBV5-1 to TRBJ2-1; 9 bases match TRBD1. J was trimmed by 8 bases and V by 2 bases; bases with no gene match: 11. The V gene's germline CDR1 is SGHRS and CDR2 YFSETQ. The CDR3 spans 16 residues. This CDR3 is CASSFRTGGAGDEQFF. For the CDR3, the DNA is TGCGCCAGCAGCTTTAGAACAGGGGGCGCGGGGGATGAGCAGTTCTTC. The entire variable domain, with the rest obtained from reference TRBV5-1 and TRBJ2-1, is as follows: KAGVTQTPRYLIKTRGQQVTLSCSPISGHRSVSWYQQTPGQGLQFLFEYFSETQRNKGNFPGRFSGRQFSNSRSEMNVSTLELGDSALYLCASSFRTGGAGDEQFFGPGTRLTVL.

The V call is TRBV10-1, the J call TRBJ2-1; D may be TRBD2 (6 bases). CDR1 and CDR2 (germline): WNHNN, SYGVQD (reference sequence). This CDR3 is built from 13 residues. Trimming cost V 6 bases and J 4 bases, with 10 bases left between them. CDR3 bases: TGCGCCAGCAGCCCGGGACTGTACAATGAGCAGTTCTTC. Encoded protein: CASSPGLYNEQFF.

V is TRBV28 and J is TRBJ2-5, with 10 nucleotides matching TRBD2. Germline CDR1 is MDHEN and CDR2 is SYDVKM. Trimming at V came to 1 base and at J to 2 bases, leaving 10 bases not matched to a gene. The CDR3 length is 18 residues. Here the CDR3 DNA reads TGTGCCAGCAGTTTATATGGGGGACTAGCGACCCGTCAAGAGACCCAGTACTTC. The encoded protein is CASSLYGGLATRQETQYF.

This chain connects TRBV6-5 to TRBJ1-2, with a weak D call TRBD1 (6 bases). This CDR3 has 13 residues. CDR1 and CDR2 from the germline V gene are MNHEY and SVGAGI. V dropped 6 bases and J dropped 4 bases, with 12 bases sitting between them. CDR3 coding DNA: TGTGCCAGCAGAAGCACAGGGATCTATGGCTACACCTTC. It encodes CASRSTGIYGYTF.

The chain combines TRBV5-1 with TRBJ1-1; D might be TRBD1 (5 bases). Trimming took 5 bases from V and 5 from J, leaving 13 bases between them. The germline CDR1 and CDR2 sequences are SGHRS and YFSETQ. There are 13 residues in the CDR3. In nucleotides, the CDR3 is TGCGCCAGCAGACAGGATTCTTCTACTGAAGCTTTCTTT. Translating it yields CASRQDSSTEAFF.

In this sample, this clone turned up a few times. Other DNA sequences of this sample code for an identical CDR3. The chain couples TRBV7-3 to TRBJ2-7, with unresolved D. V was cut by 1 base and J by 2 bases, with 9 bases left in between. The CDR3 has 14 amino acids. CDR1 and CDR2 from the germline V gene are SGHTA and FQGTGA. CDR3 sequence reads: CASSLRDGTYEQYF. In nucleotides, the CDR3 is TGTGCCAGCAGCTTAAGAGACGGCACCTACGAGCAGTACTTC.